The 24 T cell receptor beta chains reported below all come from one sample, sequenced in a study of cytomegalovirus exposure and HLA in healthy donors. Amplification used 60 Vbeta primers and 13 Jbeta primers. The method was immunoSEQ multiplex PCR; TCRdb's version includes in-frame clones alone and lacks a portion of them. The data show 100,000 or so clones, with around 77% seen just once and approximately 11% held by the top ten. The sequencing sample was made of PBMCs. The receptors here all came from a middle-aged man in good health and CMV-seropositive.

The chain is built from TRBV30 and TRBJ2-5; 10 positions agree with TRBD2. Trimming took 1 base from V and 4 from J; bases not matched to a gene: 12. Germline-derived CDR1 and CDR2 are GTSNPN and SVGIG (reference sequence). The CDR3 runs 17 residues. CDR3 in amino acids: CAWSADRILAGRETQYF. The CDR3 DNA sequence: TGTGCCTGGAGTGCAGATCGGATACTAGCGGGGAGAGAGACCCAGTACTTC.

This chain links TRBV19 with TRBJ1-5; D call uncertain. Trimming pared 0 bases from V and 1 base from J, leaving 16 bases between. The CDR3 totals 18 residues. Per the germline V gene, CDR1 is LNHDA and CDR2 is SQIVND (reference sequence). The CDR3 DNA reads TGTGCCAGTAGTATAGACCCGTTTGGGCCAAAAAGCAATCAGCCCCAGCATTTT. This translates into CASSIDPFGPKSNQPQHF. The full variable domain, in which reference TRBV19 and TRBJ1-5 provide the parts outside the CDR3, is DGGITQSPKYLFRKEGQNVTLSCEQNLNHDAMYWYRQDPGQGLRLIYYSQIVNDFQKGDIAEGYSVSREKKESFPLTVTSAQKNPTAFYLCASSIDPFGPKSNQPQHFGDGTRLSIL.

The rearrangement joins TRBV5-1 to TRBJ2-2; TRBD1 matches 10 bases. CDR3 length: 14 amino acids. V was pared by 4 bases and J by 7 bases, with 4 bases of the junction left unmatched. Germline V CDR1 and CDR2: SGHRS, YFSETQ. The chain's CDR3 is CASSPTGGYGELFF. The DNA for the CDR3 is TGCGCCAGCAGCCCGACAGGGGGCTACGGGGAGCTGTTTTTT. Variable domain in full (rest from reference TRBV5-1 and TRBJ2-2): KAGVTQTPRYLIKTRGQQVTLSCSPISGHRSVSWYQQTPGQGLQFLFEYFSETQRNKGNFPGRFSGRQFSNSRSEMNVSTLELGDSALYLCASSPTGGYGELFFGEGSRLTVL.

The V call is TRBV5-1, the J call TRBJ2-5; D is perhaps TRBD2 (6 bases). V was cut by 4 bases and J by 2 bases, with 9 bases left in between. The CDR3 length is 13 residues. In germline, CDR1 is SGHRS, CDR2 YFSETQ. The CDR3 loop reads CASSAGTQETQYF. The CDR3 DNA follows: TGCGCCAGCAGCGCGGGGACTCAAGAGACCCAGTACTTC.

The CDR3: CASRPATQRYEQYF. CDR3 in DNA: TGTGCCAGCAGGCCCGCGACTCAACGATACGAGCAGTACTTC. The chain employs TRBV7-8 and TRBJ2-7; no definite D call. This CDR3 spans 14 amino acids. Germline loops: CDR1 SGHVS, CDR2 FQNEAQ. V lost 6 bases, J lost 4 bases, and 16 bases lay in between.

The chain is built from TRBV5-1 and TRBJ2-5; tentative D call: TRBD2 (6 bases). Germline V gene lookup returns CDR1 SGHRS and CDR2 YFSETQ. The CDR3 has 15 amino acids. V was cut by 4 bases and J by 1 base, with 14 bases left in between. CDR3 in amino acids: CASSPFGGVQETQYF. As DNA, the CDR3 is TGCGCCAGCAGCCCCTTCGGCGGGGTCCAAGAGACCCAGTACTTC.

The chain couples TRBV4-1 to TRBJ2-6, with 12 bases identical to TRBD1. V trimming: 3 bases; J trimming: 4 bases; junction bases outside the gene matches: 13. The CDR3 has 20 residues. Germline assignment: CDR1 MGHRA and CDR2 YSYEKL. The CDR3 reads CASSQLASGQGAWGANVLTF. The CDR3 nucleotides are TGCGCCAGCAGCCAGCTTGCTTCGGGACAGGGGGCGTGGGGGGCCAACGTCCTGACTTTC.

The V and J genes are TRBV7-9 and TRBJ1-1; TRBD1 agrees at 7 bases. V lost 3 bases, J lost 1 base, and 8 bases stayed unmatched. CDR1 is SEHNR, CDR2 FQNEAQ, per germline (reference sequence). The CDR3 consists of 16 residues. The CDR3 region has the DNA TGTGCCAGCAGCTTTCAGGGGGTAAACCCGAACACTGAAGCTTTCTTT. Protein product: CASSFQGVNPNTEAFF.

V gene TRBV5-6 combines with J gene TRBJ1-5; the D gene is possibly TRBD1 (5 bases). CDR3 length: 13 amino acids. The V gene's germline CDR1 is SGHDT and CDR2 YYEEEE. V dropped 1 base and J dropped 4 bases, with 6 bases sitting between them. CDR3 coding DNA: TGTGCCAGCAGCTTGAACAGGAATCAGCCCCAGCATTTT. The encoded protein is CASSLNRNQPQHF. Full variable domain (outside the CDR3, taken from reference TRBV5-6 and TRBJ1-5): DAGVTQSPTHLIKTRGQQVTLRCSPKSGHDTVSWYQQALGQGPQFIFQYYEEEERQRGNFPDRFSGHQFPNYSSELNVNALLLGDSALYLCASSLNRNQPQHFGDGTRLSIL.

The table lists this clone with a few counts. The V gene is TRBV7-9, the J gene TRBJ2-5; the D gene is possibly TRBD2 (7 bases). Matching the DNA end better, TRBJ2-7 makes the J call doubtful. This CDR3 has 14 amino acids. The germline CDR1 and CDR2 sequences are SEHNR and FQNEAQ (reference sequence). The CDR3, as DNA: TGTGCCAGCAGCTTAGCGGGGGGGCCCTACGAGCAGTACTTC. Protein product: CASSLAGGPYEQYF.

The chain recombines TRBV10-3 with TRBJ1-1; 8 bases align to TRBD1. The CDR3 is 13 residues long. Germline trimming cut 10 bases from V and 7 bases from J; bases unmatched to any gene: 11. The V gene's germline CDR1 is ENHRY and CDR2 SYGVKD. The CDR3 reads CATSLGQGVEAFF. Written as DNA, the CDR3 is TGTGCCACCTCCCTTGGACAGGGCGTTGAAGCTTTCTTT.

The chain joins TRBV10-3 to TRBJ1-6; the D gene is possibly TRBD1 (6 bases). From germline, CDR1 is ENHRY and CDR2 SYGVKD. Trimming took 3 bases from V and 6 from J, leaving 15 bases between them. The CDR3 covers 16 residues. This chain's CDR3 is CAISEHYRQANSPLHF. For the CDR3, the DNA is TGTGCCATCAGTGAACATTACCGACAGGCTAATTCACCCCTCCACTTT.

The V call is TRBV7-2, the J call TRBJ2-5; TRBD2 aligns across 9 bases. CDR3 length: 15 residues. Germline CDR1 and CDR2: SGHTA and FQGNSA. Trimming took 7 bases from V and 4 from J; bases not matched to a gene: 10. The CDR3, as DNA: TGTGCCAGCACCTGGGCGGGGGGGCCGGGAGAGACCCAGTACTTC. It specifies CASTWAGGPGETQYF.

The CDR3 here is CASSYSKVVGGVEQYF. CDR3 nucleotide sequence: TGTGCCAGCAGTTACTCGAAGGTAGTCGGAGGGGTCGAGCAGTACTTC. The chain joins TRBV6-5 to TRBJ2-7; possibly TRBD2 for D (6 bases). The CDR3 totals 16 residues. CDR1 and CDR2 (germline): MNHEY, SVGAGI. The V end was cut by 0 bases, the J end by 6 bases, with 18 bases between.

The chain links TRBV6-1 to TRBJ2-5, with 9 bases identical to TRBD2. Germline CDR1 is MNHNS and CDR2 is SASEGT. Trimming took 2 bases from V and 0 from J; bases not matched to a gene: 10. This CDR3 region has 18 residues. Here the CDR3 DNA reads TGTGCCAGCAGTGAAAGGCTGTGGGCGGGGGGGTACCAAGAGACCCAGTACTTC. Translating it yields CASSERLWAGGYQETQYF.

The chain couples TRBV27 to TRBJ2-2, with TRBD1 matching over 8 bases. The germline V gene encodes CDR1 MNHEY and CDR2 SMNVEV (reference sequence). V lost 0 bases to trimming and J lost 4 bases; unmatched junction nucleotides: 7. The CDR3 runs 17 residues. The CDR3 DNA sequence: TGTGCCAGCAGTTTATCCGGCCAGGGGGCTAGCACCGGGGAGCTGTTTTTT. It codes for CASSLSGQGASTGELFF.

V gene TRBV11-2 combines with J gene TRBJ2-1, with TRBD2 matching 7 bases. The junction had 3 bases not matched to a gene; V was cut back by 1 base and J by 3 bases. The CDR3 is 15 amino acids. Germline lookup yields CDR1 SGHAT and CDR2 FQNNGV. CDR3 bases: TGTGCCAGCAGCTTAGTGGGGGGGGACTACAATGAGCAGTTCTTC. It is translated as CASSLVGGDYNEQFF.

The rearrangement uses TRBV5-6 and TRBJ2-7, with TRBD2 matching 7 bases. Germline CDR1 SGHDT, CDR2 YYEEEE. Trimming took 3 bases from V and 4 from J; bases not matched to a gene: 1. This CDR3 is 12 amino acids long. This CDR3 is CASSSGRYEQYF. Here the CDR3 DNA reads TGTGCCAGCAGCTCCGGGAGGTACGAGCAGTACTTC. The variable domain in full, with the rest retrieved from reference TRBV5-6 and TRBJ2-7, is DAGVTQSPTHLIKTRGQQVTLRCSPKSGHDTVSWYQQALGQGPQFIFQYYEEEERQRGNFPDRFSGHQFPNYSSELNVNALLLGDSALYLCASSSGRYEQYFGPGTRLTVT.

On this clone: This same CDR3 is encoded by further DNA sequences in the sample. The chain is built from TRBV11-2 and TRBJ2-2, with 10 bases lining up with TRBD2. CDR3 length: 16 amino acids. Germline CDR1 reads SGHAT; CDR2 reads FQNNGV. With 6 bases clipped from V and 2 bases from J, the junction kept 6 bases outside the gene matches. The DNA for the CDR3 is TGTGCCAGCAGTTCTAGCGGGGGAGCCAACACCGGGGAGCTGTTTTTT. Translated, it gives CASSSSGGANTGELFF.

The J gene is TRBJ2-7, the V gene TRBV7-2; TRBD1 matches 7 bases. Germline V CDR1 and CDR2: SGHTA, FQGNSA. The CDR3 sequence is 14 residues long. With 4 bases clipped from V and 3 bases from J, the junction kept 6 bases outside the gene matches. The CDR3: CASSSPGTDYEQYF. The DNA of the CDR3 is TGTGCCAGCAGCTCCCCCGGGACAGACTACGAGCAGTACTTC.

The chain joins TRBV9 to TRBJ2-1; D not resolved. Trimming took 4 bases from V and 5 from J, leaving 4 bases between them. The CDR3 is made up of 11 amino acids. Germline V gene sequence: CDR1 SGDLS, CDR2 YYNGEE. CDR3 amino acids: CASSLDNEQFF. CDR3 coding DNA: TGTGCCAGCAGCCTCGACAATGAGCAGTTCTTC.

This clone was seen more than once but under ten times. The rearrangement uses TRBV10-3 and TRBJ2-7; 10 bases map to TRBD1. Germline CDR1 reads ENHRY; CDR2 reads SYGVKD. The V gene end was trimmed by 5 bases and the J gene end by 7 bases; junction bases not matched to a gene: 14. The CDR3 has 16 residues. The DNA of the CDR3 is TGTGCCATCAGTCAGCCCCCCGGGACAGGGGCAGGTGAGCAGTACTTC. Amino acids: CAISQPPGTGAGEQYF.

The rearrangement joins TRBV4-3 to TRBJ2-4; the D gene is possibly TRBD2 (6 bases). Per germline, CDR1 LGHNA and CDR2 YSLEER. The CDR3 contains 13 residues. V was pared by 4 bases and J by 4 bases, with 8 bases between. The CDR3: CASSPGTKNIQYF. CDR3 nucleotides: TGCGCCAGCAGCCCTGGGACTAAAAACATTCAGTACTTC.

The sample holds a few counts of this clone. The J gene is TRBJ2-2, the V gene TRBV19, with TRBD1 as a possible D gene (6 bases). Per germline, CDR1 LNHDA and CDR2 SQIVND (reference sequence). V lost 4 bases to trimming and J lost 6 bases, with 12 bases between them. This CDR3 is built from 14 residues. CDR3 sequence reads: CASSTGQPAGELFF. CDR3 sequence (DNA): TGTGCCAGTAGTACCGGACAGCCCGCCGGGGAGCTGTTTTTT.